This entry features one T cell receptor beta chain sequence. Its specificity is unknown. These data are taken from a study of T cell responses to AZD1222 COVID-19 vaccine. Findings and limits, study-wide: In a largely white British group with more females than males, clonal diversity was possibly underestimated. Vaccine-associated CD4 TCRs ranged over spike, dominating at 160-218 and 743-854. Baseline testing showed seropositivity in only a handful of AZD1222 recipients.

TCRdb's copy holds only in-frame clones and misses some; the assay was immunoSEQ multiplex PCR. The sample carries roughly 130,000 clones, about nine tenths recorded once. The germline V gene has CDR1 SGHRS and CDR2 YFSETQ. The CDR3 is 13 residues long. The V segment lost 2 bases and the J segment 11 bases; nucleotides outside the gene matches: 8. Sequenced here: peripheral blood, sampled on day 0 of MenACWY control vaccination. The TCR sequence derives from an adult in good health. The rearrangement links TRBV5-1 to TRBJ1-2; 8 bases agree with TRBD1. The CDR3 loop is CASSFGQGGVYTF. For the CDR3, the DNA is TGCGCCAGCAGCTTTGGACAGGGAGGTGTATACACCTTC.